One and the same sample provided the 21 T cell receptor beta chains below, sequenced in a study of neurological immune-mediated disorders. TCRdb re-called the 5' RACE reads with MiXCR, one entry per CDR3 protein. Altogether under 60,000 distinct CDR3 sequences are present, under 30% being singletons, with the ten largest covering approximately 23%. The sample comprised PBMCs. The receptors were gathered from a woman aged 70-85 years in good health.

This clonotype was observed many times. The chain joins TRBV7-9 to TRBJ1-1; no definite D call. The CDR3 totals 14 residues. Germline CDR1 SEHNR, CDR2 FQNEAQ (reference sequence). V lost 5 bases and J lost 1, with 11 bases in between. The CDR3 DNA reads TGTGCCAGCAGCGTTAGTTGGGGGAACACTGAAGCTTTCTTT. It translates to CASSVSWGNTEAFF.

CDR3 region: CASSLEVLAPQYF. CDR3 sequence (DNA): TGTGCCAGCAGCTTAGAGGTGTTGGCACCGCAGTACTTC. This chain links TRBV7-9 with TRBJ2-7; D ambiguous. Trimming took off 1 base at V and 9 bases at J, with 13 bases between the two ends. This CDR3 region has 13 residues. Germline-derived CDR1 and CDR2 are SEHNR and FQNEAQ (reference sequence).

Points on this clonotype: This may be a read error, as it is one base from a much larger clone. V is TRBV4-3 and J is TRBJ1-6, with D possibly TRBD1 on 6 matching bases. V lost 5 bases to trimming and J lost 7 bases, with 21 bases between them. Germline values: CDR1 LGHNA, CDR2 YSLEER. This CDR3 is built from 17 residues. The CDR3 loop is CASSKGGLGGANSPLHF. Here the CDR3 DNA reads TGCGCCAGCAGCAAAGGGGGGTTGGGGGGGGCGAATTCACCCCTCCACTTT.

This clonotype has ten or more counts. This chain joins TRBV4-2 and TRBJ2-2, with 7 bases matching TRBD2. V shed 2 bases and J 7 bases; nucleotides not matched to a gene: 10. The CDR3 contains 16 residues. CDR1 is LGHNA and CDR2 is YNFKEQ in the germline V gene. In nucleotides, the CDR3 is TGTGCCAGCAGCCAATCGGGGGAGGGCCTAGGCGGGGAGCTGTTTTTT. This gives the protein CASSQSGEGLGGELFF.

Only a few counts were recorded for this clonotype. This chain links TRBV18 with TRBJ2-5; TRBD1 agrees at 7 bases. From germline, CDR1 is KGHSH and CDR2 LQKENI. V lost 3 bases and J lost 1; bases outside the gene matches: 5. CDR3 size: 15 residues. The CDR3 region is CASSPLQGPQETQYF. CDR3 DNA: TGTGCCAGCTCACCGCTACAGGGGCCCCAAGAGACCCAGTACTTC.

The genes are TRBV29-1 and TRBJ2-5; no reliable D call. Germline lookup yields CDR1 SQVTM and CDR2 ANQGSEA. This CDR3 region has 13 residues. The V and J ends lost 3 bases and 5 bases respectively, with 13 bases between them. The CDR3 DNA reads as TGCAGCGTTGATGGGCAGGTTGCGGAGACCCAGTACTTC. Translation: CSVDGQVAETQYF.

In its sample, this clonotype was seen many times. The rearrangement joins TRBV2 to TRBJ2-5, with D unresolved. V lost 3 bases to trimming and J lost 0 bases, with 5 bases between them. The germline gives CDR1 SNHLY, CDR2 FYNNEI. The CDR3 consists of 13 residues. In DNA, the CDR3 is TGTGCCAGCAGTGACGTTTACCAAGAGACCCAGTACTTC. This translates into CASSDVYQETQYF. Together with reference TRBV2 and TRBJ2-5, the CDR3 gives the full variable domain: EPEVTQTPSHQVTQMGQEVILRCVPISNHLYFYWYRQILGQKVEFLVSFYNNEISEKSEIFDDQFSVERPDGSNFTLKIRSTKLEDSAMYFCASSDVYQETQYFGPGTRLLVL.

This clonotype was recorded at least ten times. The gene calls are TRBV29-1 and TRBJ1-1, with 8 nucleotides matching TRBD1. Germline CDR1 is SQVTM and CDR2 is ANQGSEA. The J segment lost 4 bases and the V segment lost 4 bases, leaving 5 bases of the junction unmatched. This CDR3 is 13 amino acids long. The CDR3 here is CSVGGQVVTEAFF. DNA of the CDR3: TGCAGCGTTGGGGGACAGGTGGTCACTGAAGCTTTCTTT.

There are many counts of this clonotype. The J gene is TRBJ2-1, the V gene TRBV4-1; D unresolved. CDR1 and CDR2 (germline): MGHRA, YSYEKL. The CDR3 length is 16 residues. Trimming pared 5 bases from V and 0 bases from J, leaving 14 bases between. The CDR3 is CASSSPSRVSYNEQFF. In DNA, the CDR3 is TGCGCCAGCAGCTCCCCTTCTCGGGTCTCCTACAATGAGCAGTTCTTC.

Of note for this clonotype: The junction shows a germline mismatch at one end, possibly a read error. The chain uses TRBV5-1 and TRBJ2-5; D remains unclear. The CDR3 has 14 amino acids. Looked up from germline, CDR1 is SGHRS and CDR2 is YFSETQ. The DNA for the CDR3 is TGCGCCAGCGGCCGATTAGAGGCACAAGAGACCCGGTACTTC. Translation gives CASGRLEAQETRYF.

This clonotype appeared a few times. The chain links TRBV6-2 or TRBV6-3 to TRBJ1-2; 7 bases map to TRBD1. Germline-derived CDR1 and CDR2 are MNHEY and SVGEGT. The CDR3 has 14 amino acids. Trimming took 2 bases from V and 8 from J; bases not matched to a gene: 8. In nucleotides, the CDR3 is TGTGCCAGCAGTTACCACGACAGGGTGGAGGGCTACACCTTC. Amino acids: CASSYHDRVEGYTF.

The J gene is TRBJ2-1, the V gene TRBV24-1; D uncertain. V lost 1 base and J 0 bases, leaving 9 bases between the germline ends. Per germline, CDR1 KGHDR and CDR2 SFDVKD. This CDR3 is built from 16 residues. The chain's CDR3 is CATSDFRHSSYNEQFF. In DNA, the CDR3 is TGTGCCACCAGTGATTTTCGACATAGCTCCTACAATGAGCAGTTCTTC.

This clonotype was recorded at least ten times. In DNA, the CDR3 is TGCGCCAGCAGCTCTGCAGTGGTAGATACGCAGTATTTT. Amino acids: CASSSAVVDTQYF. The chain recombines TRBV5-1 with TRBJ2-3; no definite D call. CDR1 and CDR2 (germline): SGHRS, YFSETQ. The V end was cut by 3 bases, the J end by 5 bases, with 10 bases between. CDR3 size: 13 residues.

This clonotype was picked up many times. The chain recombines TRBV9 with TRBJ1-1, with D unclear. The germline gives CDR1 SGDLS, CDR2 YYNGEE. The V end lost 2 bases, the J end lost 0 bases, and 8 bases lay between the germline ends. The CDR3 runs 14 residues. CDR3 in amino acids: CASSVTGMNTEAFF. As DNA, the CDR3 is TGTGCCAGCAGCGTTACCGGCATGAACACTGAAGCTTTCTTT.

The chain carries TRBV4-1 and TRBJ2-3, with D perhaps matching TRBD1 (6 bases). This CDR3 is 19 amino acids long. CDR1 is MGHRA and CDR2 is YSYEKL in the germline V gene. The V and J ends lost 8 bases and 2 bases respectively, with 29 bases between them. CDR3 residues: CASQEGGLLAGENTDTQYF. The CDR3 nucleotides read TGCGCCAGCCAAGAAGGGGGTTTGTTGGCAGGGGAAAACACAGATACGCAGTATTTT.

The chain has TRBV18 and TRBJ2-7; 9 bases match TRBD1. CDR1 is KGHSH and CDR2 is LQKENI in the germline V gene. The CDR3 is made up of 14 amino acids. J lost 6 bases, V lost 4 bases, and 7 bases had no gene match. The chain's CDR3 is CASSQGTGMGEQYF. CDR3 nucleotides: TGTGCCAGCTCACAGGGGACAGGGATGGGCGAGCAGTACTTC.

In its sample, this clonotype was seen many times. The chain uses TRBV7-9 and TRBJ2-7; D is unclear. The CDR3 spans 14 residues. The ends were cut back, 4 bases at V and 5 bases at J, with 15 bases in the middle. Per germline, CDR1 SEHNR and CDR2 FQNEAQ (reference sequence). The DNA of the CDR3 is TGTGCCAGCAGCTCATACCAATTGAAGGACGAGCAGTACTTC. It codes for CASSSYQLKDEQYF. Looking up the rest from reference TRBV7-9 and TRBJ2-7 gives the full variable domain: DTGVSQNPRHKITKRGQNVTFRCDPISEHNRLYWYRQTLGQGPEFLTYFQNEAQLEKSRLLSDRFSAERPKGSFSTLEIQRTEQGDSAMYLCASSSYQLKDEQYFGPGTRLTVT.

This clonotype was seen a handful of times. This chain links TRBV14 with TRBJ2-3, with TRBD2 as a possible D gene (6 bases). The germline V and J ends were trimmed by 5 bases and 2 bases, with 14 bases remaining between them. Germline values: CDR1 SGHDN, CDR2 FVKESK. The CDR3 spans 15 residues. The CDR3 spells CASSNLGGATDTQYF. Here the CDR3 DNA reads TGTGCCAGCAGCAACCTCGGAGGGGCCACAGATACGCAGTATTTT.

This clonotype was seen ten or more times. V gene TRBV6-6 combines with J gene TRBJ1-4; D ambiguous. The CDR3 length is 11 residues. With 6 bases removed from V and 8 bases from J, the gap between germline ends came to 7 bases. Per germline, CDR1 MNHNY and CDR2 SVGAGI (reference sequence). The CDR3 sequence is CASRDREKLFF. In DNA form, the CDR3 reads TGTGCCAGCAGGGACCGGGAAAAACTGTTTTTT.

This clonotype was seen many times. CDR3 protein: CASSSPPGLAGDGETQYF. In DNA, the CDR3 is TGTGCCAGCAGCTCACCTCCCGGACTAGCGGGAGATGGTGAGACCCAGTACTTC. This rearrangement joins TRBV7-2 to TRBJ2-5, with 13 bases aligning to TRBD2. The V and J ends lost 4 bases and 5 bases, in that order; junction bases with no gene match: 13. This CDR3 has 18 residues. The germline V gene encodes CDR1 SGHTA and CDR2 FQGNSA.

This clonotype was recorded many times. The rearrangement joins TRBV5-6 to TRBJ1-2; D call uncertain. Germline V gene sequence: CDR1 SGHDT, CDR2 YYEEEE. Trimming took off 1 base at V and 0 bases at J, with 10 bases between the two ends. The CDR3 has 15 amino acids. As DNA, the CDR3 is TGTGCCAGCAGCTTGCCACCGATCCCTAACTATGGCTACACCTTC. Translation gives CASSLPPIPNYGYTF.